This TCR beta chain is drawn from a study of cytomegalovirus exposure and HLA in healthy donors. This CDR3 is built from 13 residues. The V gene's germline CDR1 is MDHEN and CDR2 SYDVKM. V lost 11 bases and J 6 bases, leaving 19 bases between the germline ends. In the PCR, 60 Vbeta and 13 Jbeta primers were used. The repertoire was sequenced with immunoSEQ multiplex PCR; TCRdb's copy has only in-frame clones and lacks some. This table has about 59,000 clones, 80% appearing once. The sequenced sample consisted of PBMCs. The genes are TRBV28 and TRBJ1-2; possibly TRBD1 for D (6 bases). The sequence derives from a woman in her 40s in good health and CMV-seronegative. This CDR3 is CAARPGTPHGYTF. The DNA of the CDR3 is TGTGCCGCAAGACCCGGGACACCGCATGGCTACACCTTC.